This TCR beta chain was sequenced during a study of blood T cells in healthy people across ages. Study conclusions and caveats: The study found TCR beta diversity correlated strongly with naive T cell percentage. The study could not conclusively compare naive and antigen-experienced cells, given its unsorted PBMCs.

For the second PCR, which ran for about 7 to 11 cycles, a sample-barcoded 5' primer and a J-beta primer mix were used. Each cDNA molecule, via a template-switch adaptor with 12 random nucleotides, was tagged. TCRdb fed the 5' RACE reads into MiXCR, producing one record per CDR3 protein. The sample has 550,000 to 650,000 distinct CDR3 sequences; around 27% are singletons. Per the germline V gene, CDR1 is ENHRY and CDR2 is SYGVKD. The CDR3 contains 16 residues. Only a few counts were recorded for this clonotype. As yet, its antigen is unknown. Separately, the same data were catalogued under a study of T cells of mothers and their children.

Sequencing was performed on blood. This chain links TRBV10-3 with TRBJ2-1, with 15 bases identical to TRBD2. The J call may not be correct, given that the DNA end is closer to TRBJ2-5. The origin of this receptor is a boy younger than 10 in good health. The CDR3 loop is CATKRTSGGDWGTQYF. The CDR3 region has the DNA TGTGCCACTAAAAGGACTAGCGGGGGGGATTGGGGGACCCAGTACTTC.